This T cell receptor beta chain was identified during a study of cytomegalovirus exposure and HLA in healthy donors. Study as a whole: An early release of data contained approximately 80 million unique TCRs, which came from HLA-typed donors. The study's findings and limits: The authors enumerated around 150 TCR beta chains as linked to cytomegalovirus. TRBV6-2, TRBV6-3 and other indistinguishable V segments were excluded.

The PCR employed 60 Vbeta primers together with 13 Jbeta primers. Sequenced by immunoSEQ multiplex PCR; TCRdb stores in-frame clones only, minus some. In the table there are some 150,000 clones, around nine tenths of which are singletons. Points on this clone: Its antigen remains unknown.

Germline trimming cut 5 bases from V and 4 bases from J; bases unmatched to any gene: 3. Germline V gene sequence: CDR1 SGHTA, CDR2 FQGNSA. This CDR3 comprises 13 residues. The TCR originated in a woman in her twenties or thirties in good health and CMV-seronegative. The chain combines TRBV7-2 with TRBJ1-1; 8 bases are shared with TRBD1. Material: PBMCs. In nucleotides, the CDR3 is TGTGCCAGCAGCCCACAGGGGGGCACTGAAGCTTTCTTT. Translation gives CASSPQGGTEAFF.